A selection of T cell receptor beta chains follows, all from one sample in a study of blood T cell repertoires in COVID-19. Produced via immunoSEQ multiplex PCR; TCRdb's table is partial and in-frame only. The sample consists of roughly 330,000 clones, approximately 89% of them appearing once. Sequenced material: PBMCs or T cells enriched from blood (not recorded which). The receptors derive from a woman in her thirties who had recovered from COVID-19. Each CDR3 is given with its conserved first and last residue. Each record gives: D gene, clone size, V gene, J gene, CDR3 protein, CDR3 DNA. The D gene is left open where the match is weak. The size of a clone is reported for some rows only, either as once, few or many, or as a class for expanded clones.

d_gene: .
abundance: .
v_gene: TRBV5-4
j_gene: TRBJ2-3
CDR3aa: CASSLGTKADTQYF
CDR3nt: TGTGCCAGCAGCTTGGGTACTAAGGCAGATACGCAGTATTTT

d_gene: .
abundance: .
v_gene: TRBV28
j_gene: TRBJ1-5
CDR3aa: CASSPLRAGAIDQPQHF
CDR3nt: TGTGCCAGCAGTCCCCTTCGGGCGGGAGCGATAGATCAGCCCCAGCATTTT

d_gene: .
abundance: .
v_gene: TRBV5-4
j_gene: TRBJ2-3
CDR3aa: CASSYRDSTDTQYF
CDR3nt: TGTGCCAGCAGCTACCGGGATTCCACAGATACGCAGTATTTT

d_gene: TRBD1
abundance: .
v_gene: TRBV2
j_gene: TRBJ2-2
CDR3aa: CAWSGTGVFLNTGELFF
CDR3nt: TGTGCCTGGTCCGGGACAGGGGTGTTTCTGAACACCGGGGAGCTGTTTTTT

d_gene: TRBD1
abundance: .
v_gene: TRBV19
j_gene: TRBJ1-5
CDR3aa: CASSTTGEGNQPQHF
CDR3nt: TGTGCCAGTAGTACCACAGGGGAGGGCAATCAGCCCCAGCATTTT

d_gene: TRBD1
abundance: once
v_gene: TRBV15
j_gene: TRBJ1-5
CDR3aa: CATSRRGQISNQPQHF
CDR3nt: TGTGCCACCAGCAGGAGGGGACAGATAAGCAATCAGCCCCAGCATTTT

d_gene: .
abundance: .
v_gene: TRBV9
j_gene: TRBJ1-4
CDR3aa: CASSVGVGLLNEKLFF
CDR3nt: TGTGCCAGCAGCGTAGGCGTGGGACTCCTAAATGAAAAACTGTTTTTT

d_gene: TRBD1
abundance: .
v_gene: TRBV5-4
j_gene: TRBJ1-1
CDR3aa: CASSAGTGVTEAFF
CDR3nt: TGTGCCAGCAGCGCGGGGACAGGGGTCACTGAAGCTTTCTTT

d_gene: TRBD1
abundance: .
v_gene: TRBV13
j_gene: TRBJ1-2
CDR3aa: CASSPQGATSGYTF
CDR3nt: TGTGCCAGCAGCCCCCAGGGGGCCACCTCTGGCTACACCTTC

d_gene: .
abundance: .
v_gene: TRBV18
j_gene: TRBJ1-6
CDR3aa: CASSPWTDPGSPLHF
CDR3nt: TGTGCCAGCTCACCTTGGACAGATCCGGGTTCACCCCTCCACTTT

d_gene: .
abundance: .
v_gene: TRBV23-1
j_gene: TRBJ1-1
CDR3aa: CASSHLPRNTEAFF
CDR3nt: TGCGCCAGCAGTCACCTCCCCAGGAACACTGAAGCTTTCTTT

d_gene: .
abundance: .
v_gene: TRBV18
j_gene: TRBJ1-4
CDR3aa: CASSNGLATNEKLFF
CDR3nt: TGTGCCAGCTCTAACGGTCTAGCAACTAATGAAAAACTGTTTTTT

d_gene: .
abundance: .
v_gene: TRBV7-2
j_gene: TRBJ1-2
CDR3aa: CASSPPTGSIYGYTF
CDR3nt: TGTGCCAGCAGCCCCCCGACAGGATCAATCTATGGCTACACCTTC

d_gene: TRBD2
abundance: .
v_gene: TRBV23-1
j_gene: TRBJ2-2
CDR3aa: CASRKRGGLTGELFF
CDR3nt: TGCGCCAGCAGAAAGCGGGGGGGCCTTACCGGGGAGCTGTTTTTT

d_gene: TRBD1
abundance: .
v_gene: TRBV6-2/TRBV6-3
j_gene: TRBJ1-2
CDR3aa: CASSRQGGYTF
CDR3nt: TGTGCCAGCAGCCGACAGGGTGGCTACACCTTC

d_gene: .
abundance: .
v_gene: TRBV6-5
j_gene: TRBJ1-5
CDR3aa: CASRYPGGVQPQHF
CDR3nt: TGTGCCAGCAGGTACCCAGGAGGGGTTCAGCCCCAGCATTTT

d_gene: TRBD1
abundance: .
v_gene: TRBV29-1
j_gene: TRBJ1-1
CDR3aa: CSGGQTNTEAFF
CDR3nt: TGCAGCGGGGGACAGACGAACACTGAAGCTTTCTTT

d_gene: TRBD1
abundance: .
v_gene: TRBV13
j_gene: TRBJ1-2
CDR3aa: CASSQGQARHGYTF
CDR3nt: TGTGCCAGCAGCCAGGGACAGGCAAGACATGGCTACACCTTC

d_gene: TRBD1
abundance: .
v_gene: TRBV19
j_gene: TRBJ1-2
CDR3aa: CASSIWTGVRDYGYTF
CDR3nt: TGTGCCAGTAGTATCTGGACAGGGGTGAGGGACTATGGCTACACCTTC

d_gene: .
abundance: .
v_gene: TRBV7-9
j_gene: TRBJ1-1
CDR3aa: CASSLARANSEAFF
CDR3nt: TGTGCCAGCAGCTTAGCGAGGGCAAATTCTGAAGCTTTCTTT

d_gene: TRBD1
abundance: .
v_gene: TRBV24-1
j_gene: TRBJ1-2
CDR3aa: CATSDRDSAPKGYTF
CDR3nt: TGTGCCACCAGTGACCGGGACAGTGCCCCGAAAGGCTACACCTTC

d_gene: .
abundance: .
v_gene: TRBV5-4
j_gene: TRBJ1-3
CDR3aa: CASSLSAGGGNTIYF
CDR3nt: TGTGCCAGCAGCTTGAGTGCGGGGGGTGGAAACACCATATATTTT

d_gene: TRBD1
abundance: .
v_gene: TRBV5-5
j_gene: TRBJ1-2
CDR3aa: CASSLGDRPNYGYTF
CDR3nt: TGTGCCAGCAGCTTGGGGGACAGACCTAACTATGGCTACACCTTC

d_gene: .
abundance: .
v_gene: TRBV19
j_gene: TRBJ1-1
CDR3aa: CASSLDFLEAFF
CDR3nt: TGTGCCAGTAGTCTGGACTTTCTTGAAGCTTTCTTT

d_gene: TRBD2
abundance: .
v_gene: TRBV6-2/TRBV6-3
j_gene: TRBJ2-7
CDR3aa: CASSYASGGFGQYF
CDR3nt: TGTGCCAGCAGTTACGCCAGCGGGGGCTTCGGGCAGTACTTC

d_gene: TRBD2
abundance: once
v_gene: TRBV6-6
j_gene: TRBJ2-5
CDR3aa: CASSSSGGYQETQYF
CDR3nt: TGTGCCAGCAGTTCTAGCGGGGGGTACCAAGAGACCCAGTACTTC

d_gene: TRBD1
abundance: .
v_gene: TRBV7-9
j_gene: TRBJ1-2
CDR3aa: CASSLLAGGNYGYTF
CDR3nt: TGTGCCAGCAGCTTACTTGCAGGGGGGAACTATGGCTACACCTTC

d_gene: .
abundance: .
v_gene: TRBV18
j_gene: TRBJ1-1
CDR3aa: CASSPPGWGGSTEAFF
CDR3nt: TGTGCCAGCTCACCACCCGGTTGGGGGGGAAGCACTGAAGCTTTCTTT

d_gene: .
abundance: .
v_gene: TRBV18
j_gene: TRBJ1-4
CDR3aa: CASSPGGQGEKLFF
CDR3nt: TGTGCCAGCTCACCGGGGGGGCAAGGTGAAAAACTGTTTTTT

d_gene: .
abundance: .
v_gene: TRBV12-3/TRBV12-4
j_gene: TRBJ2-7
CDR3aa: CAGGAKDYEQYF
CDR3nt: TGTGCCGGAGGGGCTAAGGACTACGAGCAGTACTTC

d_gene: .
abundance: .
v_gene: TRBV19
j_gene: TRBJ1-5
CDR3aa: CASSIANFNQPQHF
CDR3nt: TGTGCCAGTAGTATCGCGAACTTCAATCAGCCCCAGCATTTT

d_gene: .
abundance: .
v_gene: TRBV19
j_gene: TRBJ1-4
CDR3aa: CASSIGQLPNEKLFF
CDR3nt: TGTGCCAGTAGTATCGGACAGCTCCCTAATGAAAAACTGTTTTTT

d_gene: .
abundance: .
v_gene: TRBV19
j_gene: TRBJ1-2
CDR3aa: CASRKGIDSGYTF
CDR3nt: TGTGCCAGTAGAAAGGGAATTGACAGTGGCTACACCTTC

d_gene: .
abundance: .
v_gene: TRBV27
j_gene: TRBJ2-7
CDR3aa: CASSLSILQGVYEQYF
CDR3nt: TGTGCCAGCAGTTTATCTATCCTACAAGGGGTCTACGAGCAGTACTTC

d_gene: .
abundance: .
v_gene: TRBV7-8
j_gene: TRBJ2-7
CDR3aa: CASSPRTGRGYEQYF
CDR3nt: TGTGCCAGCAGCCCCCGGACAGGGAGGGGCTACGAGCAGTACTTC

d_gene: .
abundance: .
v_gene: TRBV5-1
j_gene: TRBJ2-7
CDR3aa: CASSLASGRDTYEQYF
CDR3nt: TGCGCCAGCAGCTTGGCGTCGGGCAGGGATACCTACGAGCAGTACTTC

d_gene: TRBD1
abundance: .
v_gene: TRBV18
j_gene: TRBJ1-5
CDR3aa: CASSPTGADQPQHF
CDR3nt: TGTGCCAGCTCACCAACAGGGGCGGATCAGCCCCAGCATTTT

d_gene: TRBD2
abundance: .
v_gene: TRBV11-3
j_gene: TRBJ2-1
CDR3aa: CASSLESGGAGNEQFF
CDR3nt: TGTGCCAGCAGCTTAGAGAGCGGGGGGGCCGGGAATGAGCAGTTCTTC

d_gene: TRBD1
abundance: .
v_gene: TRBV29-1
j_gene: TRBJ2-7
CDR3aa: CSVELTGGSHEQYF
CDR3nt: TGCAGCGTTGAATTGACAGGGGGTTCCCACGAGCAGTACTTC

d_gene: TRBD2
abundance: .
v_gene: TRBV19
j_gene: TRBJ2-7
CDR3aa: CASSRTSASYEQYF
CDR3nt: TGTGCCAGTAGTCGCACTAGCGCCTCCTACGAGCAGTACTTC

d_gene: TRBD1
abundance: .
v_gene: TRBV5-1
j_gene: TRBJ2-1
CDR3aa: CASSFFGGTGYNEQFF
CDR3nt: TGCGCCAGCAGCTTCTTCGGCGGGACAGGATACAATGAGCAGTTCTTC

d_gene: .
abundance: .
v_gene: TRBV2
j_gene: TRBJ2-5
CDR3aa: CASSEGTGQETQYF
CDR3nt: TGTGCCAGCAGTGAAGGAACGGGCCAAGAGACCCAGTACTTC

d_gene: .
abundance: .
v_gene: TRBV9
j_gene: TRBJ2-5
CDR3aa: CASSLKGVQETQYF
CDR3nt: TGTGCCAGCAGCTTAAAAGGGGTTCAAGAGACCCAGTACTTC

d_gene: .
abundance: .
v_gene: TRBV11-2
j_gene: TRBJ2-7
CDR3aa: CASSLEGTGGVDEQYF
CDR3nt: TGTGCCAGCAGCTTAGAAGGCACAGGGGGGGTGGACGAGCAGTACTTC

d_gene: TRBD1
abundance: .
v_gene: TRBV5-1
j_gene: TRBJ1-6
CDR3aa: CASSLAGTGYNSPLHF
CDR3nt: TGCGCCAGCAGCTTGGCTGGGACAGGCTATAATTCACCCCTCCACTTT

d_gene: TRBD1
abundance: once
v_gene: TRBV6-6
j_gene: TRBJ1-4
CDR3aa: CASSSRDRGNEKLFF
CDR3nt: TGTGCCAGCAGCAGTCGGGACAGGGGTAATGAAAAACTGTTTTTT